The present T cell receptor beta chain was sequenced within a study of graft-versus-host responses after intestinal transplantation (dated by TCRdb to about 2021). About the full investigation: Recipients received multivisceral, liver-intestinal, or isolated intestinal transplants. All recipients received anti-thymocyte globulin induction followed by maintenance tacrolimus and steroids for around three years. After intestinal transplantation, graft-versus-host and host-versus-graft alloreactive T cell clones were followed in the graft, circulation and bone marrow using bulk TCR-beta CDR3 sequencing. To identify alloreactive clones, pre-transplant mixed lymphocyte reaction products were sequenced and compared with unstimulated pre-transplant donor and recipient T cells. The cohort enrolled around 25 intestinal transplant recipients including one retransplant, and a few patients lacking pretransplant specimens were excluded. A peak of at least 4% donor T cells among recipient peripheral blood mononuclear cells was the definition used for donor T cell macrochimerism. Samples from three later patients were sequenced in-house on an Illumina MiSeq with MiXCR processing rather than by the commercial service.

The library was generated by the immunoSEQ multiplex PCR assay. For most patients, high-throughput TCR-beta CDR3 sequencing of genomic DNA was performed by Adaptive Biotechnologies. In the paper's pipeline: Adaptive's ImmunoSEQ software was the source of the TCR sequencing data for over 15 patients, while a few other patients were processed with MiXCR and VDJtools. CDR3 nucleotide sequences shared between donor and recipient were removed because the origin of such sequences could not be assigned. Alloreactive clones required at least 2-fold expansion over unstimulated cells and minimum CFSE-low frequency of 0.002% (template counts) or 0.001% (read counts). A clone was considered mappable if detected in the sequenced pre-transplant spleen, lymph node, or MLR CFSE-low populations of the donor or recipient. Cumulative frequency of alloreactive clones was calculated as a percentage of all sequences weighted by copy number. TCRdb re-hosts the immuneACCESS table, in-frame sequences only. Its copies lack some clones; in the studies checked, an unresolved V gene accounts for under half of them, and the cause for the rest is not known. That table gives V, J and clone size, and the DNA gave D and trimming. In all, the sample holds about 57,000 clones, and 85% to 90% of those were seen once. The biggest ten clones account for less than 2% of the sample.

Comment on this clone: Its target antigen remains unknown. Base qualities were left out, and no much larger clone turns up one base away.

Blood samples were collected up to 4 times in the first month after transplant and then at least monthly when available. The paper as a whole reports these results and caveats: The conclusions were limited by the relatively low number and heterogeneity of the intestinal transplant patients. High GvH to HvG T cell clonal ratios were observed in the allografts of patients with donor T cell macrochimerism. GvH clones were detected in recipient bone marrow, and some of these GvH clones were observed earlier in ileal mucosa or blood, consistent with an intestinal mucosal origin. Early after transplant, declines in HvG clones were associated with peak levels of circulating GvH clones.

For CDR1 and CDR2, the germline V gene lists SGHDN and FVKESK. From cysteine to phenylalanine, the CDR3 is 14 amino acids long. The CDR3 DNA has 42 bases and is translated from base 1. At the junction V is shortened by 1 base and J by 7 bases, with 11 bases in between. Recombination joined TRBV14 with TRBJ2-1; the D region possibly corresponds to TRBD1 (6 bases align). The TCR sequence derives from a human patient who received an intestinal transplant, so some T cells may come from the graft donor. Specimen: PBMCs, collected 26 days after transplant. This receptor carries the CDR3 CASSQAGASNEQFF. The bases read TGTGCCAGCAGCCAAGCAGGGGCGAGTAATGAGCAGTTCTTC.